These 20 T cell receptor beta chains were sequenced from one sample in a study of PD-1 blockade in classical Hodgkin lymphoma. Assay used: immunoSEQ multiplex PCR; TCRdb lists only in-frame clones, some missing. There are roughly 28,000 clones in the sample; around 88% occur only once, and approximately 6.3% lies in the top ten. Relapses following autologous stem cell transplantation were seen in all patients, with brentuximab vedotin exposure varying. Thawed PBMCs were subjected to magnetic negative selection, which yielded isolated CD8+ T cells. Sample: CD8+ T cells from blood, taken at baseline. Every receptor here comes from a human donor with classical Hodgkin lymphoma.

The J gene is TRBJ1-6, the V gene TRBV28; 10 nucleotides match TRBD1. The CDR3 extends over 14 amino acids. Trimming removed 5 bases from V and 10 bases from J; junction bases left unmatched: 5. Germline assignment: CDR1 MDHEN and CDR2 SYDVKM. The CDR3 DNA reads TGTGCCAGCAGTGGGACAGGGGTGGGGTCACCCCTCCACTTT. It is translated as CASSGTGVGSPLHF.

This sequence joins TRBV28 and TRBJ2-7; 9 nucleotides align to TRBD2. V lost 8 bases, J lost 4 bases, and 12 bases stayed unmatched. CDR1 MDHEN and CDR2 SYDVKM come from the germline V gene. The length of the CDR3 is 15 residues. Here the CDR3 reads CASRGVAGAFYEQYF. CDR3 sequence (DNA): TGTGCCAGCCGAGGGGTAGCGGGGGCATTTTACGAGCAGTACTTC.

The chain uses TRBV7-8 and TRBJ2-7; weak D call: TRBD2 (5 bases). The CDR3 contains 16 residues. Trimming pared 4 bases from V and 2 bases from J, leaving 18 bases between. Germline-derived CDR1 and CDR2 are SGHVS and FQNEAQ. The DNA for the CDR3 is TGTGCCAGCAGCTCCGCAGCCGGGATTTCTACCTACGAGCAGTACTTC. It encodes CASSSAAGISTYEQYF.

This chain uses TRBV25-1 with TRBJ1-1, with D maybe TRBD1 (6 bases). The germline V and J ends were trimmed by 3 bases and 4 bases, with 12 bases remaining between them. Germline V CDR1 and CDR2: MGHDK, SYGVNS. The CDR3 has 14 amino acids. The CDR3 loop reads CASSEGALGTEAFF. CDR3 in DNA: TGTGCCAGCAGTGAGGGGGCGCTGGGCACTGAAGCTTTCTTT.

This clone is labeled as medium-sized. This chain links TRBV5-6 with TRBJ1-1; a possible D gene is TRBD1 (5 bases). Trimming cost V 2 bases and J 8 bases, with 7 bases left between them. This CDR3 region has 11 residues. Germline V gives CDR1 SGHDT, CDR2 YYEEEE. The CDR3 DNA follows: TGTGCCAGCAGCTTCGGGACGGAAGCTTTCTTT. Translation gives CASSFGTEAFF.

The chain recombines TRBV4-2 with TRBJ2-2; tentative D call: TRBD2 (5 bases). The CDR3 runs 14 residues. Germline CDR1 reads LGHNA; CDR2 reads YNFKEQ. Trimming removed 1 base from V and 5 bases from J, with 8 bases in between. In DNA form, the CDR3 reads TGTGCCAGCAGCCAAGGGGAGAGGACCGGGGAGCTGTTTTTT. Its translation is CASSQGERTGELFF.

CDR3 sequence: CASSYLASRVPYEQYF. The CDR3 region has the DNA TGTGCCAGCAGTTATCTGGCTTCTAGGGTCCCCTACGAGCAGTACTTC. The J gene is TRBJ2-7, the V gene TRBV6-5; D gene ambiguous. Germline V gene data show CDR1 as MNHEY and CDR2 as SVGAGI. The CDR3 has 16 amino acids. Trimming removed 3 bases from V and 2 bases from J, with 17 bases in between.

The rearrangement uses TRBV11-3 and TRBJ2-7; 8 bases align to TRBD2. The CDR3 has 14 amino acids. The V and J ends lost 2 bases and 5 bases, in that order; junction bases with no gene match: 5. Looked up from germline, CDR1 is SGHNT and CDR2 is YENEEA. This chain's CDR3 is CASSLSGRVDEQYF. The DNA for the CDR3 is TGTGCCAGCAGCTTAAGCGGGAGAGTCGACGAGCAGTACTTC.

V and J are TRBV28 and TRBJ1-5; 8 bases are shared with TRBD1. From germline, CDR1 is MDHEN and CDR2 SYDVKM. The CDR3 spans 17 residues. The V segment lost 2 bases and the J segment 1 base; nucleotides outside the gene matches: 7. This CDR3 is CASSLPRGRKSNQPQHF. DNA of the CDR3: TGTGCCAGCAGTTTACCCAGGGGGCGAAAAAGCAATCAGCCCCAGCATTTT.

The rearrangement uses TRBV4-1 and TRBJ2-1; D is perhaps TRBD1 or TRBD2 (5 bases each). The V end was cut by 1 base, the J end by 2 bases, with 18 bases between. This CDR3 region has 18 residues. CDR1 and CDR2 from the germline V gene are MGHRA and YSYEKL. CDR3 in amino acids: CASSQVFRGAGTYNEQFF. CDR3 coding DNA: TGCGCCAGCAGCCAAGTCTTCCGAGGGGCAGGCACCTACAATGAGCAGTTCTTC.

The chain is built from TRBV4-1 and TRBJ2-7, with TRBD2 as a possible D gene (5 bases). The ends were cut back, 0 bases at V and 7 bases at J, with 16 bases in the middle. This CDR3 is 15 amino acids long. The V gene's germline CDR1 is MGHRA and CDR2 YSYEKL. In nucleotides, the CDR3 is TGCGCCAGCAGCCAAGATGAGGGTAACGGGTGGGAGCAGTACTTC. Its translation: CASSQDEGNGWEQYF.

In nucleotides, the CDR3 is TGTGCCAGCAGCCAAGTGGGACTAGCGGGACGGCGAGAGACCCAGTACTTC. Protein: CASSQVGLAGRRETQYF. The V and J genes are TRBV4-2 and TRBJ2-5, with TRBD2 identical over 13 bases. The CDR3 spans 17 residues. The trim removed 1 base at V and 4 bases at J, leaving 6 bases unmatched. The germline V gene has CDR1 LGHNA and CDR2 YNFKEQ.

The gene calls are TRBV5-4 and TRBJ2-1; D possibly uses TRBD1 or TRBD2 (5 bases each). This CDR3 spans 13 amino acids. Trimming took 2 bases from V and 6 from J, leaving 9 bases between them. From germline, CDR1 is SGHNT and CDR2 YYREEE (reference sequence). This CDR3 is CASSFGGANEQFF. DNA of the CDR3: TGTGCCAGCAGCTTTGGGGGAGCCAATGAGCAGTTCTTC.

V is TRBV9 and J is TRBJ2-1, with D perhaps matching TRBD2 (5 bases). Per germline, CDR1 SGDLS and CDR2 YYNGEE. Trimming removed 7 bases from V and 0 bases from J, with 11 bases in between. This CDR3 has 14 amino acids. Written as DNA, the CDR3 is TGTGCCAGCGAAAAAGCGGACTCCTACAATGAGCAGTTCTTC. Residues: CASEKADSYNEQFF.

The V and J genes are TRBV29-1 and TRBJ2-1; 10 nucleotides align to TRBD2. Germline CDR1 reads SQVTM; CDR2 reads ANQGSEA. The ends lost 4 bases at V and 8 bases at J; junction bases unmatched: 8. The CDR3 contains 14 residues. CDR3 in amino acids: CSVAQAGGLDEQFF. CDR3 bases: TGCAGCGTTGCTCAAGCGGGAGGGCTCGATGAGCAGTTCTTC.

The CDR3 region is CASSSGYFSSYNEQFF. The CDR3 region has the DNA TGTGCCAGCAGTTCTGGTTACTTTAGCTCCTACAATGAGCAGTTCTTC. The chain combines TRBV27 with TRBJ2-1; D gene uncertain. CDR1 is MNHEY, CDR2 SMNVEV, per germline (reference sequence). CDR3 length equals 16 residues. The V end was cut by 4 bases, the J end by 0 bases, with 13 bases between.

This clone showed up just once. The CDR3 is CASSGEQDSGANVLTF. CDR3 nucleotides: TGTGCCAGCTCCGGGGAGCAGGACTCTGGGGCCAACGTCCTGACTTTC. The J gene is TRBJ2-6, the V gene TRBV21-1; TRBD2 is the table's D call, not checked against the DNA. TRBV21-1 is a listed pseudogene. This CDR3 has 16 residues.

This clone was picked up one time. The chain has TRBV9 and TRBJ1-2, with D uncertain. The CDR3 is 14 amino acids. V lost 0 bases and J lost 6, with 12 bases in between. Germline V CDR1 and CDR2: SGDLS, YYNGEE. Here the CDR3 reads CASSVAGGRDGYTF. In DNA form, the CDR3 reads TGTGCCAGCAGCGTAGCCGGAGGGCGGGATGGCTACACCTTC.

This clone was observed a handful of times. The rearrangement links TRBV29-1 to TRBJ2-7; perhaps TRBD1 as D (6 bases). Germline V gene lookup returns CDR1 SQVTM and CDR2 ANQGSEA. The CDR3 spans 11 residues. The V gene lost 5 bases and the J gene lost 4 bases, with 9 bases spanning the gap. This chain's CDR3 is CSVRGRYEQYF. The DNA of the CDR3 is TGCAGCGTTAGGGGGAGATACGAGCAGTACTTC.

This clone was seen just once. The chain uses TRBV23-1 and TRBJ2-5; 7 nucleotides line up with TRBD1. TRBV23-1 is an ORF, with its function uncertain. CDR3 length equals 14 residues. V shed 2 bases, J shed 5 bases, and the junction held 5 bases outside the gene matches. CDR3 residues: CASSQPDRAETQYF. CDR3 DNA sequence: TGCGCCAGCAGTCAACCTGACAGGGCTGAGACCCAGTACTTC.